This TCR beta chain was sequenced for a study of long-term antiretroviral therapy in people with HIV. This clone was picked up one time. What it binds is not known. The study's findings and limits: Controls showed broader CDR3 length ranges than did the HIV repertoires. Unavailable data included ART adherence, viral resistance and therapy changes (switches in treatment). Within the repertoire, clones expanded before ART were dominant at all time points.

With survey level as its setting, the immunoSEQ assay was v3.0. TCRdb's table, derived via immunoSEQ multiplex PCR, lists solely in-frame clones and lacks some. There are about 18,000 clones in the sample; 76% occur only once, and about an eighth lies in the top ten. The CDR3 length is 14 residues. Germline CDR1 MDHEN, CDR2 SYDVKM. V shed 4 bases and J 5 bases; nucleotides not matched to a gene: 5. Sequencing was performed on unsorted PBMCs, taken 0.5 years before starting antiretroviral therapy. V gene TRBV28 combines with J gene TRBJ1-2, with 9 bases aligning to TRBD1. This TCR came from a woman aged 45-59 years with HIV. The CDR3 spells CASSSTGGGYGYTF. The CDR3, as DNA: TGTGCCAGCAGTTCGACAGGGGGGGGATATGGCTACACCTTC.